This is a list of T cell receptor beta chains from one sample in a study of T cells in Graves' hyperthyroidism and ophthalmopathy. TCRdb re-analysed the multiplex PCR reads in MiXCR, keeping a single row per CDR3 protein. The table shows 500,000 to 800,000 distinct CDR3 sequences, with approximately 15% occurring only once. The specimen sequenced was blood. The receptors come from a woman between 50 and 59 years old with Graves' ophthalmopathy. Both conserved end residues are part of each CDR3. D genes are given only for firm matches. Expanded clones get a size class; other rows say once, few or many, or leave the size out.

d_call	clone_size	v_call	j_call	cdr3_aa	cdr3_nt
.	.	TRBV6-2/TRBV6-3	TRBJ1-3	CASGEKGNTIYF	TGTGCCAGCGGAGAGAAGGGAAACACCATATATTTT
.	many	TRBV3-1	TRBJ1-3	CASSFGQDGNTIYF	TGTGCCAGCAGCTTTGGACAAGATGGAAACACCATATATTTT
TRBD2	few	TRBV20-1	TRBJ2-2	CSASRPGTSGTGTGELFF	TGCAGTGCTAGTAGGCCCGGGACTAGCGGGACTGGTACCGGGGAGCTGTTTTTT
.	.	TRBV13	TRBJ2-3	CASSNPGTRSTDTQYF	TGTGCCAGCAGTAATCCCGGGACACGGAGCACAGATACGCAGTATTTT
.	.	TRBV5-4	TRBJ2-1	CASTLSRSDEQFF	TGTGCCAGCACCCTTTCAAGAAGCGATGAGCAGTTCTTC
.	few	TRBV5-6	TRBJ1-5	CASSFTGSSNQPQHF	TGTGCCAGCAGCTTTACCGGGTCCAGCAATCAGCCCCAGCATTTT
.	many	TRBV28	TRBJ2-6	CASSTHRYSGANVLTF	TGTGCCAGCAGTACCCACAGGTACTCTGGGGCCAACGTCCTGACTTTC
.	many	TRBV2	TRBJ2-3	CASSKTGGLASTDTQYF	TGTGCCAGCAGTAAGACAGGAGGACTGGCTTCCACAGATACGCAGTATTTT
.	.	TRBV30	TRBJ2-7	CAWSVRQGKQYF	TGTGCCTGGAGTGTAAGGCAGGGAAAGCAGTACTTC
.	few	TRBV19	TRBJ2-1	CASSMTGGSYNEQFF	TGTGCCAGTAGTATGACCGGGGGCTCCTACAATGAGCAGTTCTTC
.	many	TRBV24-1	TRBJ1-1	CATSPGPSPEAFF	TGTGCCACCAGCCCCGGACCGAGCCCCGAAGCTTTCTTT
TRBD2	many	TRBV6-2/TRBV6-3	TRBJ2-7	CASSDPGLAGGSGEQYF	TGTGCCAGCAGTGACCCGGGACTAGCGGGGGGAAGCGGTGAGCAGTACTTC
.	.	TRBV12-5	TRBJ2-7	CAIGTNYEQYF	TGTGCTATCGGAACCAACTACGAGCAGTACTTC
TRBD1	many	TRBV6-2/TRBV6-3	TRBJ1-1	CASSYRGLTEAFF	TGTGCCAGCAGTTACAGGGGGCTTACTGAAGCTTTCTTT
.	few	TRBV27	TRBJ2-5	CASSWQFQETQYF	TGTGCCAGCAGTTGGCAGTTCCAAGAGACCCAGTACTTC
.	few	TRBV12-3/TRBV12-4	TRBJ2-3	CASSFKGDTQYF	TGTGCCAGCAGTTTTAAGGGAGATACGCAGTATTTT